Sequencing of this T cell receptor (beta chain) was carried out in a study of beta chain features in type 1 diabetes. This CDR3 has 15 residues. Germline CDR1 MNHEY, CDR2 SMNVEV (reference sequence). V was cut by 3 bases and J by 0 bases, with 9 bases left in between. Study results and caveats: Highly expressing activated T cells could be over-counted with a cDNA template. Within the patient group, naive, central memory and Treg TCRB repertoires appeared more similar to each other than within healthy donors.

A note on this clone: Antigen specificity is unknown.

What was sequenced were expressed TCRB transcripts, since all of the isolated RNA had been reverse transcribed. Naive, central memory and regulatory T cell samples averaged around 4 million immunoSEQ reads each. The data were produced by immunoSEQ multiplex PCR, yet TCRdb's version contains in-frame clones alone and is incomplete. The sample shows around 430,000 clones, 30% of them seen only once. The V and J genes are TRBV27 and TRBJ2-1; a possible D gene is TRBD2 (5 bases). The sequencing input was naive CD4+ T cells from blood. The source is a man aged 18 to 30 in good health. DNA for the CDR3: TGTGCCAGCAGTTTGGAGCGGCCCTCCTACAATGAGCAGTTCTTC. It translates to CASSLERPSYNEQFF.